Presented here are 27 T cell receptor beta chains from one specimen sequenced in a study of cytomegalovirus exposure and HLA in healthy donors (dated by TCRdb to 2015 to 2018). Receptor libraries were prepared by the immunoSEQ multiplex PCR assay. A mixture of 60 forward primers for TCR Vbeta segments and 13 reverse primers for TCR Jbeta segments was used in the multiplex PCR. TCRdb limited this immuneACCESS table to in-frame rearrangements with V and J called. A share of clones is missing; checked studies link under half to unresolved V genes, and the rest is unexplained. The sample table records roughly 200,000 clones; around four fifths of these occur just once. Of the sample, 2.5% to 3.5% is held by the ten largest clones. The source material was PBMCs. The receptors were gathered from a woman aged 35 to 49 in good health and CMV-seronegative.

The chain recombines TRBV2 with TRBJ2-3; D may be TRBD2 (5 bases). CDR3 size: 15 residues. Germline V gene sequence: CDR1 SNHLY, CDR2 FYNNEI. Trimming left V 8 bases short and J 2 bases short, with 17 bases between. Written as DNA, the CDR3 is TGTGCCAGCGGAGGATCTTCCCCATACACAGATACGCAGTATTTT. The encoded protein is CASGGSSPYTDTQYF.

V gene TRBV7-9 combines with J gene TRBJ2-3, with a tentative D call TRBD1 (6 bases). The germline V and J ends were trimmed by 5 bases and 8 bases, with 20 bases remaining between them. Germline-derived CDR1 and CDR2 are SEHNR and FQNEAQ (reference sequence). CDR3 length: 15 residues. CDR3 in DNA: TGTGCCAGCAGCCTCGGGACACTCGGCGGTGTTACGCAGTATTTT. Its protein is CASSLGTLGGVTQYF.

CDR3 loop: CASSQGGRWGGLNTEAFF. CDR3 nucleotide sequence: TGCGCCAGCAGCCAAGGTGGACGATGGGGGGGCCTGAACACTGAAGCTTTCTTT. This chain uses TRBV4-1 with TRBJ1-1; D is perhaps TRBD1 (6 bases). V was clipped by 1 base and J by 0 bases, with 18 bases between them. The V gene's germline CDR1 is MGHRA and CDR2 YSYEKL. CDR3 length equals 18 residues.

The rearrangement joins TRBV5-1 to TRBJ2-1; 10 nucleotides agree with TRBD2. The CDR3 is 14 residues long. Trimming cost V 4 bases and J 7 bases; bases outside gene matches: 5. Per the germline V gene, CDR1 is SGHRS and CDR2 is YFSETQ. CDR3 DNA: TGCGCCAGCAGCCCAGGGACTAGCGTAAATGAGCAGTTCTTC. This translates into CASSPGTSVNEQFF. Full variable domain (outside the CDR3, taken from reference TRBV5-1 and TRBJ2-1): KAGVTQTPRYLIKTRGQQVTLSCSPISGHRSVSWYQQTPGQGLQFLFEYFSETQRNKGNFPGRFSGRQFSNSRSEMNVSTLELGDSALYLCASSPGTSVNEQFFGPGTRLTVL.

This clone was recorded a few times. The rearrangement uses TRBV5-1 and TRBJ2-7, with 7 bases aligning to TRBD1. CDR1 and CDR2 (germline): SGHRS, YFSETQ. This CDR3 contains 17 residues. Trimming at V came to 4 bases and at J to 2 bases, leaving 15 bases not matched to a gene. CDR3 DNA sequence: TGCGCCAGCAGCCTGGGGATATCCCGGGACAGTACCTACGAGCAGTACTTC. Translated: CASSLGISRDSTYEQYF.

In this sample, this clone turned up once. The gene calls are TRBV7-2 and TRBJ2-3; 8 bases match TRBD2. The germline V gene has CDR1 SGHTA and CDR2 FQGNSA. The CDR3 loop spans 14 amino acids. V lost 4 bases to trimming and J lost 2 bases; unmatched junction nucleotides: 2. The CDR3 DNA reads TGTGCCAGCAGCTCAGGACTAGCCACAGATACGCAGTATTTT. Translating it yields CASSSGLATDTQYF.

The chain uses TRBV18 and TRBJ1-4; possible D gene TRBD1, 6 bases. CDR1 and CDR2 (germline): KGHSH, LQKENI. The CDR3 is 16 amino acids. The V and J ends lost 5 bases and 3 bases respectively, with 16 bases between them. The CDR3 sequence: CASSSRGLTSNEKLFF. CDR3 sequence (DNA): TGTGCCAGCTCATCGCGGGGGCTGACTTCTAATGAAAAACTGTTTTTT.

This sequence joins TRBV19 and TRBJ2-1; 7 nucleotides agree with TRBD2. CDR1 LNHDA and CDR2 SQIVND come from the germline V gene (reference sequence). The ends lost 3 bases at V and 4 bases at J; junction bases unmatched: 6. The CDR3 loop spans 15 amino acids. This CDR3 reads CASSMAGAGYNEQFF. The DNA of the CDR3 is TGTGCCAGTAGTATGGCGGGAGCGGGGTACAATGAGCAGTTCTTC. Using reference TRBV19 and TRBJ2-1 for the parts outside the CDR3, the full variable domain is DGGITQSPKYLFRKEGQNVTLSCEQNLNHDAMYWYRQDPGQGLRLIYYSQIVNDFQKGDIAEGYSVSREKKESFPLTVTSAQKNPTAFYLCASSMAGAGYNEQFFGPGTRLTVL.

The CDR3 region has the DNA TGTGCCAGCAGCCAGGAACTAGCGGGAGTTGGGTCAGATACGCAGTATTTT. Residues: CASSQELAGVGSDTQYF. The chain joins TRBV4-2 to TRBJ2-3, with 11 bases aligning to TRBD2. Germline CDR1 reads LGHNA; CDR2 reads YNFKEQ. The CDR3 runs to 17 residues. V lost 3 bases to trimming and J lost 4 bases; unmatched junction nucleotides: 9.

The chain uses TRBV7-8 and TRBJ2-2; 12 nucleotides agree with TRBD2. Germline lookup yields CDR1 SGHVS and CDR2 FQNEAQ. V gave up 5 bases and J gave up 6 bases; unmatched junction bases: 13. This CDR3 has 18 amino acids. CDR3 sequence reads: CASSPEPRLAGAAGELFF. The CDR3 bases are TGTGCCAGCAGCCCCGAGCCGAGACTAGCGGGAGCGGCCGGGGAGCTGTTTTTT.

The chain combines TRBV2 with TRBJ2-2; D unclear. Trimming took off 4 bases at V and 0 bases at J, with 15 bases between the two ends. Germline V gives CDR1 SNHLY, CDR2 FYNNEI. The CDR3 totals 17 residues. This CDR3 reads CASSGTHTKPNTGELFF. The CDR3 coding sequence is TGTGCCAGCAGTGGAACCCACACTAAACCGAACACCGGGGAGCTGTTTTTT.

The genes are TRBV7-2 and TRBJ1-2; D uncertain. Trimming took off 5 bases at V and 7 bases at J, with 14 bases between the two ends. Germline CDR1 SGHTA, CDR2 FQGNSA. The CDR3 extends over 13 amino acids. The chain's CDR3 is CASSPRRGSGYTF. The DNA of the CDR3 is TGTGCCAGCAGCCCGAGGAGAGGGAGTGGCTACACCTTC.

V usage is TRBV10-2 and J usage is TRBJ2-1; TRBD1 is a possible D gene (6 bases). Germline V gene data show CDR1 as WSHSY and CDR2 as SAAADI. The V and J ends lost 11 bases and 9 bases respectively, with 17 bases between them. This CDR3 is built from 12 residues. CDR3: CAGGAGGTEQFF. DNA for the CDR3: TGCGCCGGGGGCGCGGGTGGAACTGAGCAGTTCTTC.

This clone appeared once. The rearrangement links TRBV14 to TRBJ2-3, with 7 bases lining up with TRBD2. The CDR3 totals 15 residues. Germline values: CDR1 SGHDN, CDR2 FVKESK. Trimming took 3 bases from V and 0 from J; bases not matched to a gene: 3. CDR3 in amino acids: CASSQILASTDTQYF. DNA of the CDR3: TGTGCCAGCAGCCAGATACTAGCGAGCACAGATACGCAGTATTTT.

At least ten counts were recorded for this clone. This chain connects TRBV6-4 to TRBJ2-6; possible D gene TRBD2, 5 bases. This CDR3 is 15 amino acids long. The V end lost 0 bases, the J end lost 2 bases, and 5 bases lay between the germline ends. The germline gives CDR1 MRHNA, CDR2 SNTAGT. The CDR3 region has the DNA TGTGCCAGCAGTGACTCACTAGCTGGGGCCAACGTCCTGACTTTC. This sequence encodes CASSDSLAGANVLTF.

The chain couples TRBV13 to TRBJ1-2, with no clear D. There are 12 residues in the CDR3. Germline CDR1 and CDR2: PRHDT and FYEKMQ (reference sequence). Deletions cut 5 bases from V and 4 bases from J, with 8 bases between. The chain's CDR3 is CASSPRFYGYTF. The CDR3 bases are TGTGCCAGCAGCCCCCGGTTCTATGGCTACACCTTC.

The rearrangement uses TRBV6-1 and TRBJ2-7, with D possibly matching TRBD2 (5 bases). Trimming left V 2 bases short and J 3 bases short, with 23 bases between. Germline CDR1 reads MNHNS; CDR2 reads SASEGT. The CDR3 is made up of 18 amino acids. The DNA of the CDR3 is TGTGCCAGCAGTGAAAACTTCGCGTTACTAGTTTTAGGCTACGAGCAGTACTTC. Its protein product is CASSENFALLVLGYEQYF.

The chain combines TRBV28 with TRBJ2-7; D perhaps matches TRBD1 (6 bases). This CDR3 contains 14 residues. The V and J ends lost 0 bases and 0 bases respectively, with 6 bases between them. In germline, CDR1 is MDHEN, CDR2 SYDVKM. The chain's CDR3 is CASSLWDSSYEQYF. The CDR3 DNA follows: TGTGCCAGCAGTTTATGGGACAGCTCCTACGAGCAGTACTTC.

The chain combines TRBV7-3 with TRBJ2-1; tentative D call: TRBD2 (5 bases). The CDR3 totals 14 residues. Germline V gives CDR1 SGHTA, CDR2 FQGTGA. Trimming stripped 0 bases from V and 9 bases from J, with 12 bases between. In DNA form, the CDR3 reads TGTGCCAGCAGCTTAACTTCGGGGTCTGTTGAGCAGTTCTTC. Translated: CASSLTSGSVEQFF.

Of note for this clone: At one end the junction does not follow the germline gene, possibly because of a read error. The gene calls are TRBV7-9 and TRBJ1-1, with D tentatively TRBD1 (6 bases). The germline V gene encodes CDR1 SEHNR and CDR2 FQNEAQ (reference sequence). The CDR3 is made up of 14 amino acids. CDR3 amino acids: CSSSPNLDSLEAFF. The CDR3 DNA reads TGTTCCAGCAGCCCTAACCTGGACAGTTTGGAAGCTTTCTTT.

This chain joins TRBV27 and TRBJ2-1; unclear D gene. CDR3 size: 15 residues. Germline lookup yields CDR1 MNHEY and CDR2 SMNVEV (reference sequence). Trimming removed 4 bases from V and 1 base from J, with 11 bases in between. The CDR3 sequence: CASSSARLSYNEQFF. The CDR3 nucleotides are TGTGCCAGCAGTTCCGCGAGGTTGTCCTACAATGAGCAGTTCTTC.

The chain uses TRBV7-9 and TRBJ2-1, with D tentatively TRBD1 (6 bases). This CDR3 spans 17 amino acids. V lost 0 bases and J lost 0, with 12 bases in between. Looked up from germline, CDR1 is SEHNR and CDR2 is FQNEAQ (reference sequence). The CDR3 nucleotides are TGTGCCAGCAGCTTAGCACAGGGCTACCGCTCCTACAATGAGCAGTTCTTC. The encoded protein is CASSLAQGYRSYNEQFF.

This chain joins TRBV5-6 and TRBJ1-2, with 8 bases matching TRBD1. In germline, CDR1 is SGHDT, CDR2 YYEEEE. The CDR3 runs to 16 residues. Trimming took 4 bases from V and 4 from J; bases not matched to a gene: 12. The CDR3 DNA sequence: TGTGCCAGCAGCGGAGATAAGGACAGGGCTTTCTATGGCTACACCTTC. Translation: CASSGDKDRAFYGYTF.

CDR3 region: CASSLSGLEIPYNEQFF. The DNA of the CDR3 is TGTGCCAGCAGCTTATCCGGTTTGGAGATTCCCTACAATGAGCAGTTCTTC. V is TRBV11-2 and J is TRBJ2-1, with D unclear. The CDR3 has 17 amino acids. CDR1 SGHAT and CDR2 FQNNGV come from the germline V gene. The V end lost 2 bases, the J end lost 2 bases, and 16 bases lay between the germline ends.

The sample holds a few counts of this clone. The CDR3 nucleotides are TGCGCCAGCAGTATGGGACAGGGGTATGGCTACACCTTC. This encodes CASSMGQGYGYTF. The rearrangement joins TRBV10-1 to TRBJ1-2; TRBD1 matches 10 bases. V was clipped by 5 bases and J by 5 bases; unmatched bases: 2. CDR3 length: 13 residues. The germline gives CDR1 WNHNN, CDR2 SYGVQD (reference sequence).

This CDR3 is CASSFMSGVGNEQFF. The DNA for the CDR3 is TGTGCCAGCAGCTTTATGTCCGGGGTTGGCAATGAGCAGTTCTTC. The V gene is TRBV11-2, the J gene TRBJ2-1; D possibly corresponds to TRBD2 (5 bases). The CDR3 runs to 15 residues. Germline CDR1 is SGHAT and CDR2 is FQNNGV. V lost 3 bases and J 6 bases, leaving 15 bases between the germline ends.

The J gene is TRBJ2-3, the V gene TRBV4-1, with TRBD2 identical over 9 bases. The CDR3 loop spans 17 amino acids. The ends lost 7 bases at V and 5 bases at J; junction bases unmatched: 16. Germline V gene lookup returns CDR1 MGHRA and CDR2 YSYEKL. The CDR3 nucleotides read TGCGCCAGCACCCGATGGTTTCGAGCGGGAGGAATAGATACGCAGTATTTT. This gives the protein CASTRWFRAGGIDTQYF.